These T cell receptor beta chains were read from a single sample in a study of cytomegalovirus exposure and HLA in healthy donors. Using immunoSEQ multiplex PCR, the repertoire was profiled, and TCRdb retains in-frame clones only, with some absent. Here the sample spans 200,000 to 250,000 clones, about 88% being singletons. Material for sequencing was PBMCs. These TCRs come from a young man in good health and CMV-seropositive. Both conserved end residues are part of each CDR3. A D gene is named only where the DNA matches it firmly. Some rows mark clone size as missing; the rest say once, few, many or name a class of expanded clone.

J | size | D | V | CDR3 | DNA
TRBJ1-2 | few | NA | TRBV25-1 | CASSERVGGYTF | TGTGCCAGCAGTGAGCGGGTAGGAGGCTACACCTTC
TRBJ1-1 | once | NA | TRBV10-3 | CAISESPSADTEAFF | TGTGCCATCAGTGAGTCCCCCAGCGCGGACACTGAAGCTTTCTTT
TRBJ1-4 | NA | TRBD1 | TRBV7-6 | CASSYGQGGVNEKLFF | TGTGCCAGCAGCTACGGACAGGGGGGAGTTAATGAAAAACTGTTTTTT
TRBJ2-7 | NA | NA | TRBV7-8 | CASSLWGPGTVYEQYF | TGTGCCAGCAGCTTGTGGGGCCCCGGTACGGTGTACGAGCAGTACTTC
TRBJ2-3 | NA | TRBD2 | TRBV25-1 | CASSELAGEGDTQYF | TGTGCCAGCAGTGAACTAGCGGGAGAGGGAGATACGCAGTATTTT
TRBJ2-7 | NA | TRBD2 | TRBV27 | CASSPLLAVRYEQYF | TGTGCCAGCAGCCCCTTACTAGCGGTGCGCTACGAGCAGTACTTC
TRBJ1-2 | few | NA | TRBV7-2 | CASSAGQNYGYTF | TGTGCCAGTTCTGCGGGACAAAACTATGGCTACACCTTC
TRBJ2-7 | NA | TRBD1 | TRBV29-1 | CSGGTDYEQYF | TGCAGCGGGGGGACAGACTACGAGCAGTACTTC
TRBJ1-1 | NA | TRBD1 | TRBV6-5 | CASRVQGEATEAFF | TGTGCCAGCAGAGTACAGGGGGAGGCCACTGAAGCTTTCTTT
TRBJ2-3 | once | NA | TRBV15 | CATSREGTDTQYF | TGTGCCACCAGCAGAGAGGGCACAGATACGCAGTATTTT
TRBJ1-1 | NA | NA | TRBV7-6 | CASSLIGSPNTEAFF | TGTGCCAGCAGCCTGATAGGAAGTCCCAACACTGAAGCTTTCTTT
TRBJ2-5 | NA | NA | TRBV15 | CATSRDRQETQYF | TGTGCCACCAGCAGAGACAGACAAGAGACCCAGTACTTC
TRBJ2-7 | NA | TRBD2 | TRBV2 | CASSEIAGDAVKDF | TGTGCCAGCAGTGAAATAGCGGGAGACGCAGTAAAGGACTTC
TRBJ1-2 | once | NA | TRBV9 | CASSGEPGLTLYGYTF | TGTGCCAGCAGCGGGGAACCGGGCCTAACGCTCTATGGCTACACCTTC
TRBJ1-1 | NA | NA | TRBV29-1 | CSLPNTEAFF | TGCAGCCTCCCGAACACTGAAGCTTTCTTT
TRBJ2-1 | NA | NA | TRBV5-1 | CASSLGQGYEQFF | TGCGCCAGCAGCTTGGGCCAGGGTTATGAGCAGTTCTTC
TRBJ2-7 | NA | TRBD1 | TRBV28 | CASSLIGRGSSYEQYF | TGTGCCAGCAGTTTAATCGGCAGGGGGAGCTCCTACGAGCAGTACTTC
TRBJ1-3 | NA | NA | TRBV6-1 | CASSVDNSGNTIYF | TGTGCCAGCAGTGTCGACAACTCTGGAAACACCATATATTTT
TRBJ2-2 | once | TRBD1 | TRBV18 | CASSPGQGTGELFF | TGTGCCAGCTCACCCGGACAGGGGACCGGGGAGCTGTTTTTT
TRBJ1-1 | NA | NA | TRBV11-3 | CASTPGEGAFF | TGTGCCAGCACCCCGGGGGAGGGAGCTTTCTTT
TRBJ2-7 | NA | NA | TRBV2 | CASSLYTLYEQYF | TGTGCCAGCAGCCTATATACACTCTACGAGCAGTACTTC
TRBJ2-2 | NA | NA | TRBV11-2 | CASSPQRIRTGELFF | TGTGCCAGCAGCCCCCAACGGATACGCACCGGGGAGCTGTTTTTT
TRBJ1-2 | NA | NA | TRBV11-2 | CASSLDRGPLYTF | TGTGCCAGCAGCTTAGACAGGGGCCCTCTCTACACCTTC
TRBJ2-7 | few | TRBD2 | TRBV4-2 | CASSQELAGIYEQYF | TGTGCCAGCAGCCAAGAACTAGCGGGGATTTACGAGCAGTACTTC
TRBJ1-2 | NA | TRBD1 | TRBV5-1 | CASSQTGTGGVGYTF | TGCGCCAGCAGCCAGACCGGGACAGGGGGAGTTGGCTACACCTTC
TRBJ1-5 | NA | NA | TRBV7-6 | CASSSPWGTSNQPQHF | TGTGCCAGCAGCTCTCCGTGGGGAACTAGCAATCAGCCCCAGCATTTT
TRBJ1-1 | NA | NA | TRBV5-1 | CASSYGQRRDTEAFF | TGCGCCAGCAGCTACGGACAGCGGCGCGACACTGAAGCTTTCTTT
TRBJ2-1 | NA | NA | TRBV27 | CAIKRFGIYNEQFF | TGTGCCATCAAGCGGTTTGGGATCTACAATGAGCAGTTCTTC
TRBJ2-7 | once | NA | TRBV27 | CASSPSSGPISYEQYF | TGTGCCAGCAGTCCGTCTTCTGGCCCCATTTCCTACGAGCAGTACTTC
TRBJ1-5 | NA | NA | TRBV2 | CARGLGSNQPQHF | TGTGCCAGAGGATTGGGTAGCAATCAGCCCCAGCATTTT
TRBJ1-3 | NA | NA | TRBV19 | CASSIIGGSSGNTIYF | TGTGCCAGTAGTATAATTGGTGGGAGCTCTGGAAACACCATATATTTT
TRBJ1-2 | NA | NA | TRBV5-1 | CASSLYSNNYGYTF | TGCGCCAGCAGCTTGTACTCAAATAACTATGGCTACACCTTC
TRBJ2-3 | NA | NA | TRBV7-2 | CASSFSGAPGTDTQYF | TGTGCCAGCAGCTTTTCGGGAGCCCCGGGCACAGATACGCAGTATTTT
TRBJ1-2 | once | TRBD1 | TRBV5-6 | CASSLAGTGPRDYGYTF | TGTGCCAGCAGCTTGGCCGGGACAGGGCCCAGGGACTATGGCTACACCTTC
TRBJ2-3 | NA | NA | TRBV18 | CASSLRGQFSTDTQYF | TGTGCCAGCTCACTGCGGGGACAGTTCAGCACAGATACGCAGTATTTT
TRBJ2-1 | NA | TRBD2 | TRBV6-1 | CASSEYIAGDSYNEQFF | TGTGCCAGCAGTGAATATATAGCGGGTGACTCCTACAATGAGCAGTTCTTC
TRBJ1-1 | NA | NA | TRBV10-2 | CASSQGLNTEAFF | TGCGCCAGCAGCCAGGGTCTGAACACTGAAGCTTTCTTT
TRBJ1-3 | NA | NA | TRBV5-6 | CASSSDLLRATSGNTIYF | TGTGCCAGCAGCTCCGACTTGCTCAGGGCAACCTCTGGAAACACCATATATTTT
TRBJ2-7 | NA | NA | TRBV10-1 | CASSEGNSPYEQYF | TGCGCCAGCAGTGAAGGAAACAGCCCCTACGAGCAGTACTTC
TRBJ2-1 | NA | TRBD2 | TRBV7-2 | CASSPRLSGDEQFF | TGTGCCAGCAGCCCTCGACTTAGCGGGGATGAGCAGTTCTTC
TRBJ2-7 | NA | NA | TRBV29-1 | CSVRRDTYEQYF | TGCAGCGTCCGCCGGGACACGTACGAGCAGTACTTC
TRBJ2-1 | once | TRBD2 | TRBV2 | CASSEGGTSGSLF | TGTGCCAGCAGTGAAGGGGGAACTAGCGGGAGCCTCTTC
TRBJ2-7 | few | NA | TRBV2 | CASKWTSYEQYF | TGTGCCAGCAAGTGGACGTCCTACGAGCAGTACTTC
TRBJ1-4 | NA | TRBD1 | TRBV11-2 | CASSLVYGGQGGEKLFF | TGTGCCAGCAGCTTAGTGTATGGGGGACAGGGGGGAGAAAAACTGTTTTTT
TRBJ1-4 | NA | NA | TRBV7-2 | CASGGGNEKLFF | TGTGCCAGCGGGGGGGGTAATGAAAAACTGTTTTTT
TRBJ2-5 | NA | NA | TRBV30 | CAWSVPYQETQYF | TGTGCCTGGAGTGTACCGTACCAAGAGACCCAGTACTTC
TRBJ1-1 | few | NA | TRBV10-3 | CASRRANTEAFF | TGTGCCTCAAGGCGGGCGAACACTGAAGCTTTCTTT
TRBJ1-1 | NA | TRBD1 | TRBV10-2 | CASSGVTGDTEAFF | TGCGCCAGCAGTGGGGTGACAGGGGACACTGAAGCTTTCTTT
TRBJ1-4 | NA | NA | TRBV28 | CATLQGREKLFF | TGTGCCACTCTACAGGGAAGGGAAAAACTGTTTTTT
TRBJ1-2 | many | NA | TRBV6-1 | CASSGTEYDGYTF | TGTGCCAGCAGTGGGACGGAATATGATGGCTACACCTTC
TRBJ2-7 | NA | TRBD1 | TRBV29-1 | CSVDTGTGGGEQYF | TGCAGCGTGGACACCGGGACAGGGGGAGGGGAGCAGTACTTC
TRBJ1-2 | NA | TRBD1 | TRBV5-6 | CASSFQGVVNGYTF | TGTGCCAGCAGCTTTCAGGGGGTTGTGAATGGCTACACCTTC
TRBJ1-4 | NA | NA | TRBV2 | CASSAGGEKLFF | TGTGCCAGCAGTGCCGGTGGCGAAAAACTGTTTTTT
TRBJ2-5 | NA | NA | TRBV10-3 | CAISEGTDIFWETQYF | TGTGCCATCAGTGAGGGGACGGACATTTTTTGGGAGACCCAGTACTTC